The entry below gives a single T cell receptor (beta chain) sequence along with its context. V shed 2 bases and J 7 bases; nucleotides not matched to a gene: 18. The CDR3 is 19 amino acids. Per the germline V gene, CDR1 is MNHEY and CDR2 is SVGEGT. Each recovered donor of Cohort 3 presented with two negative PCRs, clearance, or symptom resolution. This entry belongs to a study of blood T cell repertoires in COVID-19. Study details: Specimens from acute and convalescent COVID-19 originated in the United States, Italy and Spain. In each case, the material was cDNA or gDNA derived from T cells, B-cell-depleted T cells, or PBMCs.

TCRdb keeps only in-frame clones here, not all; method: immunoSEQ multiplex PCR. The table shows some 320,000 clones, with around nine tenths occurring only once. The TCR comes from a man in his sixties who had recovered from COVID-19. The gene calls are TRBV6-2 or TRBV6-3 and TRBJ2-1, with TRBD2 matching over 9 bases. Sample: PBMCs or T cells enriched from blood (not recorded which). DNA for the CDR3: TGTGCCAGCAGTTACCCACGGGGACAGTTAGCGGGAGTCACGAATGAGCAGTTCTTC. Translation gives CASSYPRGQLAGVTNEQFF.